One and the same sample provided the 8 T cell receptor beta chains below, sequenced in a study of vaccination effects on CD4 cells after COVID-19. These receptors' antigens are unknown. In the ViraFEST assay, antigen-specific CD4+ clonotypes were identified by expansion after peptide-pool stimulation. Cells that had been cultured for less than eleven days were the source of isolated CD4+ T cells. Participants were given two doses of BNT162b2 or mRNA-1273 vaccine. TCRdb's copy holds only in-frame clones and misses some; the assay was immunoSEQ multiplex PCR. The table records around 26,000 clones, approximately 69% of them present only once. The sample here was CD4+ T cells from PBMCs cultured with SARS-CoV-2 spike peptides, taken after COVID-19 vaccination. Receptors originate from a human donor who received a COVID-19 vaccine.

This rearrangement joins TRBV6-1 to TRBJ1-3; D is ambiguous. The CDR3 loop spans 15 amino acids. With 3 bases removed from V and 0 bases from J, the gap between germline ends came to 9 bases. Germline lookup yields CDR1 MNHNS and CDR2 SASEGT. The CDR3 sequence: CASSEARGSGNTIYF. As DNA, the CDR3 is TGTGCCAGCAGTGAGGCCCGGGGCTCTGGAAACACCATATATTTT.

The rearrangement uses TRBV19 and TRBJ2-7; 8 bases align to TRBD1. CDR3 length: 15 residues. Germline assignment: CDR1 LNHDA and CDR2 SQIVND (reference sequence). V trimming: 4 bases; J trimming: 0 bases; junction bases outside the gene matches: 5. The CDR3 DNA reads TGTGCCAGTAGTAAGACAGGGGCCGGCTCCTACGAGCAGTACTTC. Protein: CASSKTGAGSYEQYF.

V usage is TRBV11-2 and J usage is TRBJ1-3; D not certain. Germline CDR1 is SGHAT and CDR2 is FQNNGV. The V end lost 5 bases, the J end lost 0 bases, and 8 bases lay between the germline ends. The CDR3 has 14 amino acids. The CDR3 reads CASSRPGSGNTIYF. CDR3 bases: TGTGCCAGCAGCCGTCCCGGCTCTGGAAACACCATATATTTT.

The chain links TRBV28 to TRBJ2-4, with no clear D. The CDR3 runs to 18 residues. V dropped 0 bases and J dropped 0 bases, with 15 bases sitting between them. Germline V gives CDR1 MDHEN, CDR2 SYDVKM. The CDR3 sequence is CASSLWAVGLIAKNIQYF. In DNA, the CDR3 is TGTGCCAGCAGTTTATGGGCGGTTGGCCTTATAGCCAAAAACATTCAGTACTTC.

The CDR3 nucleotides read TGTGCCAGCTCACTGGGGGGCGGTAAGCTCCAGCATTTT. Residues: CASSLGGGKLQHF. The chain joins TRBV18 to TRBJ1-5; D is perhaps TRBD1 (6 bases). Trimming pared 4 bases from V and 12 bases from J, leaving 16 bases between. This CDR3 comprises 13 residues. The germline V gene encodes CDR1 KGHSH and CDR2 LQKENI.

V and J are TRBV25-1 and TRBJ2-3; 10 nucleotides align to TRBD2. J gave up 6 bases and V 5 bases, and 8 bases lay outside the gene matches. The CDR3 spans 15 residues. Germline values: CDR1 MGHDK, CDR2 SYGVNS. Here the CDR3 DNA reads TGTGCCAGCAGTTTCGGGCTAGCGGGAGTCGATACGCAGTATTTT. Encoded protein: CASSFGLAGVDTQYF.

The sample holds one count of this clone. The chain has TRBV2 and TRBJ2-4; D gene ambiguous. V dropped 5 bases and J dropped 8 bases, with 7 bases sitting between them. In germline, CDR1 is SNHLY, CDR2 FYNNEI. This CDR3 has 11 residues. This chain's CDR3 is CASSWAYIQYF. The CDR3 DNA follows: TGTGCCAGCAGTTGGGCCTACATTCAGTACTTC.

The chain carries TRBV15 and TRBJ1-1; no clear D. The CDR3 sequence is 14 residues long. V was cut by 0 bases and J by 0 bases, with 5 bases left in between. Germline V gene lookup returns CDR1 LNHNV and CDR2 YYDKDF (reference sequence). The CDR3 is CATSRDLMNTEAFF. As DNA, the CDR3 is TGTGCCACCAGCAGAGATCTGATGAACACTGAAGCTTTCTTT. The whole variable domain, remainder taken from reference TRBV15 and TRBJ1-1, is DAMVIQNPRYQVTQFGKPVTLSCSQTLNHNVMYWYQQKSSQAPKLLFHYYDKDFNNEADTPDNFQSRRPNTSFCFLDIRSPGLGDTAMYLCATSRDLMNTEAFFGQGTRLTVV.